This is a list of T cell receptor beta chains from one sample in a study of regulatory and conventional T cells in RAG deficiency. The protocol was immunoSEQ multiplex PCR, while the TCRdb copy is restricted to in-frame clones and leaves out a portion. The table shows 25,000 to 35,000 clones, with 90% to 95% occurring only once. The sample was also reused in another study, on regulatory T cells.

Material: CD25- CD4+ T cells sorted from blood. Receptors were obtained from a human donor in good health. Both conserved end residues are part of each CDR3. A D gene is named only where the DNA matches it firmly. Only part of the rows carry a size: once, few, many, or a class if the clone is expanded.

clone_size d_call j_call v_call cdr3_length cdr3_aa cdr3_nt
- TRBD1 TRBJ2-3 TRBV6-5 15 CASTHDRGITDTQYF TGTGCCAGCACTCATGACAGGGGTATTACAGATACGCAGTATTTT
- TRBD2 TRBJ2-5 TRBV7-2 19 CASIWARWGGGGRGETQYF TGTGCCAGCATTTGGGCGCGTTGGGGTGGCGGGGGGCGAGGAGAGACCCAGTACTTC
- TRBD1 TRBJ1-3 TRBV14 16 CASSPRQGNSGNTIYF TGTGCCAGCAGCCCCAGACAGGGCAACTCTGGAAACACCATATATTTT
- TRBD1 TRBJ2-3 TRBV5-1 16 CASSLGFGTGIDTQYF TGCGCCAGCAGCTTGGGCTTTGGGACAGGGATAGATACGCAGTATTTT
- - TRBJ2-3 TRBV2 16 CASSPQGGHGTDTQYF TGTGCCAGCAGTCCTCAGGGGGGCCATGGAACAGATACGCAGTATTTT
- - TRBJ1-1 TRBV7-3 15 CASSSRGTENTEAFF TGTGCCAGCAGCTCAAGGGGGACGGAAAACACTGAAGCTTTCTTT
- - TRBJ1-2 TRBV4-1 16 CASSHTLGRPNYGYTF TGCGCCAGCAGCCACACATTGGGCAGGCCTAACTATGGCTACACCTTC
- TRBD1 TRBJ1-4 TRBV9 13 CASSSTGEGKLFF TGTGCCAGCAGCTCGACAGGGGAAGGAAAACTGTTTTTT
- - TRBJ2-2 TRBV21-1 16 CASTRGQGTNTGELFF TGTGCCAGCACCAGAGGACAGGGGACGAACACCGGGGAGCTGTTTTTT
- TRBD1 TRBJ2-7 TRBV4-1 15 CASSHGDRGPYEQYF TGCGCCAGCAGCCATGGGGACAGGGGGCCCTACGAGCAGTACTTC
- TRBD1 TRBJ1-4 TRBV6-6 16 CASSPRGDRVNEKLFF TGTGCCAGCAGTCCTAGGGGGGACAGGGTAAATGAAAAACTGTTTTTT
- - TRBJ1-5 TRBV6-5 15 CASSYTGDSNQPQHF TGTGCCAGCAGTTACACGGGAGATAGCAATCAGCCCCAGCATTTT
- TRBD1 TRBJ1-2 TRBV5-4 13 CASSLDRGYGYTF TGTGCCAGCAGCCTGGACAGGGGATATGGCTACACCTTC
once - TRBJ2-4 TRBV27 16 CASREDLAGSKNIQYF TGTGCCAGCAGGGAGGATCTAGCCGGGTCCAAAAACATTCAGTACTTC
- - TRBJ1-2 TRBV6-6 12 CASSYSSDGGTF TGTGCCAGCAGTTACTCGAGTGACGGGGGGACCTTC
- TRBD1 TRBJ1-1 TRBV28 13 CASSLFGQGEAFF TGTGCCAGCAGTTTATTCGGACAGGGCGAAGCTTTCTTT
once - TRBJ1-6 TRBV19 14 CASGKTGGGSPLHF TGTGCCAGTGGAAAGACGGGGGGTGGTTCACCCCTCCACTTT
- - TRBJ2-3 TRBV6-1 14 CASSEREPADTQYF TGTGCCAGCAGTGAACGGGAGCCCGCGGATACGCAGTATTTT
- - TRBJ1-3 TRBV7-8 17 CASSLVGRGQSGNTIYF TGTGCCAGCAGCTTAGTGGGGCGGGGGCAATCCGGAAACACCATATATTTT
- TRBD1 TRBJ2-7 TRBV7-9 15 CASSLTGTGECEQYF TGTGCCAGCAGCTTGACCGGGACAGGGGAATGCGAGCAGTACTTC
- TRBD1 TRBJ1-2 TRBV28 13 CASSFGQGVGYTF TGTGCCAGCAGTTTCGGACAGGGGGTCGGCTACACCTTC
- - TRBJ1-1 TRBV19 16 CASSIVLVTVNTEAFF TGTGCCAGTAGTATAGTTCTGGTGACAGTGAACACTGAAGCTTTCTTT
- - TRBJ2-3 TRBV4-1 13 CASSHRVGDTQYF TGCGCCAGCAGCCACAGGGTTGGCGATACGCAGTATTTT